This T cell receptor (beta chain) is from a study of CD8+CD57+ T cells in acquired aplastic anemia. All sequencing subjects had displayed CD8+CD57+ cell expansion on flow cytometry. Germline loops: CDR1 SQVTM, CDR2 ANQGSEA. The junction had 8 bases not matched to a gene; V was cut back by 5 bases and J by 5 bases. The CDR3 covers 14 residues. It was genomic DNA that served as the template for profiling TCR beta VDJ and CDR3. TCRdb independently ran MiXCR on the reads; one entry per CDR3 protein. This table has roughly 200,000 distinct CDR3 sequences, 63% appearing once. The specimen sequenced was sorted CD4+, CD8+, or CD8+CD57+ T cells (not recorded which) from PBMCs. The TCR originated in a human donor with aplastic anemia. This chain connects TRBV29-1 to TRBJ2-3, with 9 bases matching TRBD1. The CDR3 reads CSVNGQGIGDTQYF. The DNA for the CDR3 is TGCAGCGTTAACGGACAGGGGATTGGAGATACGCAGTATTTT.